These 14 T cell receptor beta chains share one sample of origin, sequenced in a study of blood T cell repertoires in COVID-19 (dated by TCRdb to 2018 to 2021). The library was produced with the immunoSEQ multiplex PCR assay. Drawn from immuneACCESS, this table holds only the in-frame rearrangements with V and J called that TCRdb kept. Clones are partly lost; checked studies trace under half to an unresolved V gene and leave the rest unexplained. The sample table holds roughly 42,000 clones, of which 70% to 90% were seen once. The top ten clones comprise 13% of the sample. Sequencing input: peripheral blood. Receptor source: a woman aged 70-85 years in a cohort sampled during active COVID-19.

The chain joins TRBV19 to TRBJ2-7, with D uncertain. The V gene's germline CDR1 is LNHDA and CDR2 SQIVND (reference sequence). V shed 2 bases and J shed 6 bases, with 14 bases lying between them. The CDR3 runs 14 residues. In DNA form, the CDR3 reads TGTGCCAGTAGTATATCTCGGGTGACGGGCGAGCAGTACTTC. Its protein product is CASSISRVTGEQYF. Full variable domain (missing parts from reference TRBV19 and TRBJ2-7): DGGITQSPKYLFRKEGQNVTLSCEQNLNHDAMYWYRQDPGQGLRLIYYSQIVNDFQKGDIAEGYSVSREKKESFPLTVTSAQKNPTAFYLCASSISRVTGEQYFGPGTRLTVT.

About this clone itself: Additional DNA sequences in this sample encode the identical CDR3. The chain uses TRBV1 and TRBJ2-7; the D call TRBD2 from the table was never checked on the DNA. TRBV1 is listed as a pseudogene. The CDR3 is 22 amino acids. In nucleotides, the CDR3 is TGCACCAGCAGCCAAGATAAAGACCCGACTAGCGGGAGGACCGCCGAGAAGTACGAGCAGTACTTC. As protein: CTSSQDKDPTSGRTAEKYEQYF.

The chain has TRBV5-1 and TRBJ2-3; TRBD2 agrees at 8 bases. The CDR3 has 16 amino acids. After removal of 2 bases from V and 4 bases from J, the junction contained 9 bases not matched to a gene. Germline CDR1 SGHRS, CDR2 YFSETQ. The CDR3 DNA reads TGCGCCAGCAGCTTTCTAAGCGGGAGTGGAGCAGATACGCAGTATTTT. This gives the protein CASSFLSGSGADTQYF.

The chain has TRBV7-9 and TRBJ2-3; 8 bases fit TRBD2. The trim removed 6 bases at V and 0 bases at J, leaving 2 bases unmatched. Germline V gives CDR1 SEHNR, CDR2 FQNEAQ (reference sequence). CDR3 length: 14 residues. CDR3 nucleotide sequence: TGTGCCAGCAGTAGCGGGATTAGCACAGATACGCAGTATTTT. It is translated as CASSSGISTDTQYF. Complete variable domain (other parts from reference TRBV7-9 and TRBJ2-3): DTGVSQNPRHKITKRGQNVTFRCDPISEHNRLYWYRQTLGQGPEFLTYFQNEAQLEKSRLLSDRFSAERPKGSFSTLEIQRTEQGDSAMYLCASSSGISTDTQYFGPGTRLTVL.

The J gene is TRBJ2-2, the V gene TRBV6-6, with 10 bases fitting TRBD1. The germline V gene encodes CDR1 MNHNY and CDR2 SVGAGI (reference sequence). After removal of 5 bases from V and 5 bases from J, the junction contained 5 bases not matched to a gene. There are 15 residues in the CDR3. The CDR3 loop reads CASSGTGVGTGELFF. The CDR3 region has the DNA TGTGCCAGCAGTGGGACAGGGGTAGGGACCGGGGAGCTGTTTTTT.

This chain connects TRBV14 to TRBJ2-5; possible D gene TRBD2, 5 bases. The CDR3 runs to 15 residues. The V gene lost 1 base and the J gene lost 4 bases, with 13 bases spanning the gap. In germline, CDR1 is SGHDN, CDR2 FVKESK. CDR3 in amino acids: CASSQVGFEGETQYF. In nucleotides, the CDR3 is TGTGCCAGCAGCCAAGTGGGCTTTGAGGGAGAGACCCAGTACTTC.

The rearrangement joins TRBV27 to TRBJ2-1; 11 positions match TRBD2. The germline V gene has CDR1 MNHEY and CDR2 SMNVEV (reference sequence). Trimming removed 5 bases from V and 6 bases from J; junction bases left unmatched: 6. CDR3 size: 15 residues. The CDR3 is CASSPRLAGTNEQFF. Written as DNA, the CDR3 is TGTGCCAGCAGTCCTCGACTAGCGGGGACCAATGAGCAGTTCTTC.

This chain uses TRBV4-1 with TRBJ1-2, with TRBD1 identical over 8 bases. With V trimmed by 3 bases and J by 1 base, 4 bases remained unmatched. The CDR3 is 15 amino acids. Germline CDR1 reads MGHRA; CDR2 reads YSYEKL. CDR3 nucleotide sequence: TGCGCCAGCAGCCAGCCGGACAGGGATAACTATGGCTACACCTTC. As protein: CASSQPDRDNYGYTF.

The genes are TRBV6-5 and TRBJ2-7; 11 bases align to TRBD1. The CDR3 covers 15 residues. The V and J ends lost 6 bases and 2 bases, in that order; junction bases with no gene match: 6. CDR1 and CDR2 (germline): MNHEY, SVGAGI. CDR3 coding DNA: TGTGCCAGCAGCAACAGGGGACAGGGGGCCTACGAGCAGTACTTC. Translation gives CASSNRGQGAYEQYF.

This clone has only a few counts. V usage is TRBV19 and J usage is TRBJ1-1; D may be TRBD1 (5 bases). The length of the CDR3 is 15 residues. The V end lost 3 bases, the J end lost 4 bases, and 15 bases lay between the germline ends. The germline CDR1 and CDR2 sequences are LNHDA and SQIVND (reference sequence). The CDR3 region has the DNA TGTGCCAGTAGTATCTCGGGGGGAGCCGGCACTGAAGCTTTCTTT. Encoded protein: CASSISGGAGTEAFF. Looking up the rest from reference TRBV19 and TRBJ1-1 gives the full variable domain: DGGITQSPKYLFRKEGQNVTLSCEQNLNHDAMYWYRQDPGQGLRLIYYSQIVNDFQKGDIAEGYSVSREKKESFPLTVTSAQKNPTAFYLCASSISGGAGTEAFFGQGTRLTVV.

This chain uses TRBV4-1 with TRBJ2-1; 10 bases match TRBD2. The trim removed 4 bases at V and 6 bases at J, leaving 15 bases unmatched. Germline-derived CDR1 and CDR2 are MGHRA and YSYEKL. The CDR3 is made up of 18 amino acids. The CDR3 nucleotides read TGCGCCAGCAGCCCCACGGAGTCCCCTAGCGGGAGCAGCAATGAGCAGTTCTTC. Amino acids: CASSPTESPSGSSNEQFF.

The chain carries TRBV2 and TRBJ1-5; 7 positions match TRBD1. The CDR3 sequence is 15 residues long. Germline-derived CDR1 and CDR2 are SNHLY and FYNNEI. With 5 bases clipped from V and 4 bases from J, the junction kept 8 bases outside the gene matches. The CDR3 bases are TGTGCCAGCAGTTCCGACAGGGCCCAAAATCAGCCCCAGCATTTT. Its translation is CASSSDRAQNQPQHF.

The chain recombines TRBV5-1 with TRBJ1-1; D not certain. Between the trimmed V and J ends, which lost 2 bases and 3 bases, there was a span of 8 bases. Germline CDR1 reads SGHRS; CDR2 reads YFSETQ. The CDR3 covers 13 residues. As DNA, the CDR3 is TGCGCCAGCAGCTTCAGTCGGGACACTGAAGCTTTCTTT. Amino acid sequence: CASSFSRDTEAFF.

DNA of the CDR3: TGTGCCAGCAGCGTAGCTCAGGGTATGGGCGGGGAGCTGTTTTTT. Amino acids: CASSVAQGMGGELFF. This chain uses TRBV9 with TRBJ2-2; D is possibly TRBD1 (5 bases). Per the germline V gene, CDR1 is SGDLS and CDR2 is YYNGEE. Deletions cut 0 bases from V and 7 bases from J, with 13 bases between. The CDR3 runs 15 residues.